The clone carrying this T cell receptor beta chain was detected many times. This sample stems from a study of identical twins. Everyone who donated was a healthy Caucasian. TCRdb re-analysed the 5' RACE reads in MiXCR, keeping a single row per CDR3 protein. The data contain roughly 630,000 distinct CDR3 sequences, under 8.5% of them singletons. CDR3 length: 15 residues. Trimming cost V 3 bases and J 4 bases, with 13 bases left between them. Another study also made use of these data, one on yellow fever vaccine responses in identical twins.

The rearrangement links TRBV12-3 or TRBV12-4 to TRBJ2-1; no definite D call. Input material: PBMCs. This TCR was sampled from a woman under 30 in good health. CDR3 nucleotides: TGTGCCAGCAGTTTTCGTGAGAAGGGATACAATGAGCAGTTCTTC. Translation: CASSFREKGYNEQFF.